This TCR beta chain was recovered during a study of early T cells in non-severe SARS-CoV-2 infection. As for the study in general: Sequencing input comprised bulk RNA from unsorted whole blood; chain pairing was not available.

The J segment lost 8 bases and the V segment lost 1 base, leaving 7 bases of the junction unmatched. Germline loops: CDR1 SQVTM, CDR2 ANQGSEA. CDR3 length: 14 residues. The TCR library protocol attached unique molecular identifiers to the individual cDNA molecules. TCRdb reprocessed the 5' RACE reads via MiXCR and lists one record per CDR3 protein. Of tens of thousands of distinct CDR3 sequences listed, around 4.8% are singletons. General observations from the study: VDJdb matches were skewed toward anti-spike CD8 T cell responses.

About this clonotype: The antigen remains unidentified.

The clonotype comes from an adult who was a healthcare worker with PCR-confirmed SARS-CoV-2 infection or an uninfected control (not recorded which). V gene TRBV29-1 combines with J gene TRBJ2-4, with 8 bases that match TRBD2. The sequenced sample consisted of whole blood. For the CDR3, the DNA is TGCAGCGTTGAAGGGGGTAGCGGGGCGGACATTCAGTACTTC. Translating gives CSVEGGSGADIQYF.